Shown below are 22 T cell receptor beta chains from a single sample sequenced in a study of patients and donors after allogeneic stem cell transplantation (dated by TCRdb to the early 2020s). Receptor libraries were prepared by RT-PCR. Sequencing used a NextSeq 550. TCRdb reanalyzed the raw reads on its own, using fastp at Q25 for trimming and MiXCR for clone calling, and kept in-frame beta chains. Every entry covers one CDR3 protein and lists the most common genes and DNA from its rows. The sample records about 160,000 distinct CDR3 sequences, 24% of which are singletons. The ten largest account for roughly a quarter of the sample. Sequencing was performed on blood, either unsorted or a sorted T cell fraction (not recorded which). These receptors originate from a human donor who was either an allogeneic HSCT recipient or a stem cell or donor lymphocyte infusion donor (not recorded which). It is not recorded whose cells these are; they may come from a transplant donor.

This sequence joins TRBV30 and TRBJ1-1; the match to TRBD1 covers 9 bases. Germline CDR1 reads GTSNPN; CDR2 reads SVGIG (reference sequence). V shed 4 bases, J shed 6 bases, and the junction held 9 bases outside the gene matches. The CDR3 has 14 amino acids. The CDR3 reads CAWTLGTGTAEAFF. As DNA, the CDR3 is TGTGCCTGGACCCTCGGGACAGGGACTGCTGAAGCTTTCTTT.

This clonotype was seen a handful of times. V is TRBV28 and J is TRBJ2-7; D not resolved. This CDR3 contains 12 residues. Germline CDR1 and CDR2: MDHEN and SYDVKM. V lost 7 bases to trimming and J lost 2 bases, with 9 bases between them. The CDR3 is CASNQNPYEQYF. Written as DNA, the CDR3 is TGTGCCAGCAACCAGAACCCCTACGAGCAGTACTTC. Full variable domain (rest looked up from reference TRBV28 and TRBJ2-7): DVKVTQSSRYLVKRTGEKVFLECVQDMDHENMFWYRQDPGLGLRLIYFSYDVKMKEKGDIPEGYSVSREKKERFSLILESASTNQTSMYLCASNQNPYEQYFGPGTRLTVT.

This clonotype has a handful of counts. In DNA, the CDR3 is TGCGCCAGCAGCTTTGCCCCAGAGACCCAGTACTTC. Translating it yields CASSFAPETQYF. This chain joins TRBV5-1 and TRBJ2-5; D gene uncertain. V lost 2 bases and J 4 bases, leaving 6 bases between the germline ends. Germline loops: CDR1 SGHRS, CDR2 YFSETQ. The CDR3 has 12 residues.

There are many counts of this clonotype. This chain connects TRBV27 to TRBJ1-2; D uncertain. The CDR3 spans 16 residues. Trimming shortened V by 2 bases and J by 4 bases, and 17 bases separated the two germline ends. Germline values: CDR1 MNHEY, CDR2 SMNVEV (reference sequence). CDR3 amino acids: CASSLTASSPPYGYTF. The DNA of the CDR3 is TGTGCCAGCAGTTTAACGGCGTCATCTCCGCCCTATGGCTACACCTTC.

This clonotype turned up a few times. The genes are TRBV5-1 and TRBJ1-5; no clear D. Trimming removed 1 base at V and 0 bases at J, with 8 bases between. The CDR3 runs 15 residues. Germline V gives CDR1 SGHRS, CDR2 YFSETQ. CDR3 region: CASSLLGLSNQPQHF. DNA of the CDR3: TGCGCCAGCAGCTTGTTGGGTCTTAGCAATCAGCCCCAGCATTTT.

The sample holds a few counts of this clonotype. This rearrangement joins TRBV4-1 to TRBJ2-1, with D possibly being TRBD1 (6 bases). V was clipped by 5 bases and J by 8 bases, with 22 bases between them. The germline gives CDR1 MGHRA, CDR2 YSYEKL. The CDR3 covers 16 residues. The CDR3 protein is CASSSLPQGLVDEQFF. The CDR3 DNA follows: TGCGCCAGCAGCTCCCTTCCACAGGGTTTGGTGGATGAGCAGTTCTTC.

This clonotype was seen many times. The chain links TRBV5-1 to TRBJ1-2; TRBD1 might be the D (6 bases). Germline lookup yields CDR1 SGHRS and CDR2 YFSETQ. CDR3 length: 15 residues. Trimming removed 3 bases at V and 0 bases at J, with 12 bases between. CDR3 sequence: CASSWGAPANYGYTF. The CDR3 DNA sequence: TGCGCCAGCAGCTGGGGGGCACCAGCTAACTATGGCTACACCTTC.

In this sample, this clonotype turned up a few times. The chain links TRBV6-1 to TRBJ1-1, with 7 bases matching TRBD1. The J segment lost 0 bases and the V segment lost 9 bases, leaving 19 bases of the junction unmatched. In germline, CDR1 is MNHNS, CDR2 SASEGT. The CDR3 runs 18 residues. The CDR3 sequence is CASSQRLSGQAMNTEAFF. In nucleotides, the CDR3 is TGTGCCAGTAGCCAAAGGTTAAGCGGACAGGCGATGAACACTGAAGCTTTCTTT.

The chain couples TRBV20-1 to TRBJ2-1; TRBD2 matches 9 bases. Germline V lookup: CDR1 DFQATT, CDR2 SNEGSKA (reference sequence). Trimming removed 2 bases from V and 8 bases from J; junction bases left unmatched: 7. The CDR3 is 14 residues long. Here the CDR3 reads CSARPLAGHYEQFF. The DNA of the CDR3 is TGCAGTGCTAGACCCCTAGCGGGACACTATGAGCAGTTCTTC.

The rearrangement joins TRBV6-1 to TRBJ2-7, with D perhaps matching TRBD1 (6 bases). CDR3 length equals 14 residues. CDR1 is MNHNS, CDR2 SASEGT, per germline. V lost 4 bases and J 7 bases, leaving 17 bases between the germline ends. CDR3 loop: CASSAKQGFWEQYF. CDR3 sequence (DNA): TGTGCCAGCAGTGCAAAACAGGGTTTTTGGGAGCAGTACTTC.

The CDR3, as DNA: TGTGCCAGCAGTTTTGCATCCAATCAGCCCCAGCATTTT. Translating it yields CASSFASNQPQHF. This rearrangement joins TRBV12-3 or TRBV12-4 to TRBJ1-5, with D hard to call. The CDR3 length is 13 residues. V dropped 3 bases and J dropped 3 bases, with 6 bases sitting between them.

This clonotype was seen only once. The chain combines TRBV20-1 with TRBJ1-2, with no clear D. Germline V gene lookup returns CDR1 DFQATT and CDR2 SNEGSKA (reference sequence). V was cut by 0 bases and J by 0 bases, with 11 bases left in between. The CDR3 contains 15 residues. CDR3 residues: CSARDTRGSNYGYTF. CDR3 nucleotides: TGCAGTGCTAGAGATACCAGAGGGTCTAACTATGGCTACACCTTC.

This chain joins TRBV15 and TRBJ2-7; D gene uncertain. CDR3 size: 14 residues. Between the trimmed V and J ends, which lost 0 bases and 4 bases, there was a span of 10 bases. Germline V gene sequence: CDR1 LNHNV, CDR2 YYDKDF (reference sequence). The CDR3 spells CATSRDLADYEQYF. The CDR3 DNA reads as TGTGCCACCAGCAGAGATTTGGCCGATTACGAGCAGTACTTC.

This clonotype was seen only a few times. The chain recombines TRBV7-6 with TRBJ2-7; D is possibly TRBD2 (5 bases). The V end lost 3 bases, the J end lost 0 bases, and 9 bases lay between the germline ends. Germline V CDR1 and CDR2: SGHVS, FNYEAQ. The CDR3 runs to 14 residues. As DNA, the CDR3 is TGTGCCAGCAGCTTCCAAGGGAGCTCCTACGAGCAGTACTTC. It yields the protein CASSFQGSSYEQYF.

This chain links TRBV9 with TRBJ2-1, with a weak D call TRBD2 (6 bases). There are 15 residues in the CDR3. Trimming shortened V by 0 bases and J by 7 bases, and 14 bases separated the two germline ends. Germline loops: CDR1 SGDLS, CDR2 YYNGEE. CDR3 nucleotide sequence: TGTGCCAGCAGCGTAGTCCTCGCGGGGTTGAATGAGCAGTTCTTC. This translates into CASSVVLAGLNEQFF.

This clonotype was observed a handful of times. The chain carries TRBV3-1 and TRBJ2-3; 11 nucleotides match TRBD2. CDR3 size: 16 residues. Unmatched junction bases numbered 6, after V lost 7 bases and J lost 0 bases. CDR1 LGHDT and CDR2 YNNKEL come from the germline V gene (reference sequence). The CDR3, as DNA: TGTGCCAGCACCGAAAGACTAGCGGGGAGCACAGATACGCAGTATTTT. It encodes CASTERLAGSTDTQYF.

The gene calls are TRBV7-2 and TRBJ1-4; D remains ambiguous. The germline V gene has CDR1 SGHTA and CDR2 FQGNSA. The CDR3 spans 14 residues. The V end was cut by 0 bases, the J end by 4 bases, with 6 bases between. The CDR3 DNA reads as TGTGCCAGCAGCTTAGCAGGCGTTAATGAAAAACTGTTTTTT. Protein: CASSLAGVNEKLFF.

The chain carries TRBV7-9 and TRBJ1-4; D unclear. The CDR3 has 16 amino acids. Per the germline V gene, CDR1 is SEHNR and CDR2 is FQNEAQ (reference sequence). Trimming pared 2 bases from V and 2 bases from J, leaving 12 bases between. As DNA, the CDR3 is TGTGCCAGCAGCTTATACTGGAGCGCCACTAATGAAAAACTGTTTTTT. It specifies CASSLYWSATNEKLFF.

This clonotype was detected a few times. The V gene is TRBV29-1, the J gene TRBJ1-2; possible D gene TRBD1, 5 bases. The germline gives CDR1 SQVTM, CDR2 ANQGSEA. V was cut by 6 bases and J by 8 bases, with 19 bases left in between. The length of the CDR3 is 13 residues. CDR3 in amino acids: CSVPAGTVWGYTF. The CDR3 DNA reads TGCAGCGTCCCCGCGGGGACGGTATGGGGCTACACCTTC. The full variable domain, with the rest looked up from reference TRBV29-1 and TRBJ1-2, is SAVISQKPSRDICQRGTSLTIQCQVDSQVTMMFWYRQQPGQSLTLIATANQGSEATYESGFVIDKFPISRPNLTFSTLTVSNMSPEDSSIYLCSVPAGTVWGYTFGSGTRLTVV.

This clonotype has only a few counts. This CDR3 reads CASSLRAAWEQFF. DNA of the CDR3: TGTGCCAGCAGTTTGAGGGCCGCATGGGAGCAGTTCTTC. The V gene is TRBV12-3 or TRBV12-4, the J gene TRBJ2-1; D perhaps matches TRBD2 (5 bases). The CDR3 length is 13 residues. The V and J ends lost 3 bases and 10 bases respectively, with 13 bases between them.

The rearrangement uses TRBV12-3 or TRBV12-4 and TRBJ1-2; a weak D match, TRBD1 (5 bases). V was cut by 6 bases and J by 2 bases, with 19 bases left in between. CDR3 length: 16 amino acids. The CDR3 protein is CASSELPGHGNYGYTF. The CDR3 nucleotides read TGTGCCAGCAGCGAGCTCCCAGGGCACGGGAACTATGGCTACACCTTC.

This sequence joins TRBV12-3 or TRBV12-4 and TRBJ2-2; D gene ambiguous. Trimming cost V 5 bases and J 6 bases, with 16 bases left between them. The CDR3 is 15 amino acids. This CDR3 reads CASSPNPTQPGELFF. The CDR3 DNA reads TGTGCCAGCAGTCCAAATCCGACGCAACCCGGGGAGCTGTTTTTT.